Listed below are T cell receptor beta chains from one sample, sequenced in a study of somatic mutations in cytotoxic T cells in rheumatoid arthritis. Method: immunoSEQ multiplex PCR; TCRdb's copy keeps in-frame clones and lacks some. The sample comprises about 6,700 clones, about three quarters of which are singletons, and about 40% rests with the top ten. Sequencing was carried out using CD8+ T cells sorted from blood. These receptors all stem from a woman between 55 and 75 years old in good health. The CDR3 runs from the conserved cysteine through the conserved F or W. A D gene is named only where the DNA matches it firmly. A row's size may be missing; if present it is once, few, many or a size class.

j_call d_call clone_size v_call cdr3_nt cdr3_aa
TRBJ2-1 - - TRBV7-2 TGTGCCAGCAGCTTAACGCCCGGTGAGCAGTTCTTC CASSLTPGEQFF
TRBJ2-7 - once TRBV4-2 TGTGCCAGCAGCCTAAAGACTGACTCCTACGAGCAGTACTTC CASSLKTDSYEQYF
TRBJ2-7 - - TRBV6-5 TGTGCCAGCAGTTACTCACACCGGGGAGTCGACGAGCAGTACTTC CASSYSHRGVDEQYF
TRBJ2-2 - - TRBV4-3 TGCGCCAGCAGCCAAGACGAGGAAATCGGGGAGCTGTTTTTT CASSQDEEIGELFF
TRBJ2-1 TRBD2 few TRBV27 TGTGCCAGCAGTTTGGGACTAAATTCCTACAATGAGCAGTTCTTC CASSLGLNSYNEQFF
TRBJ1-4 - - TRBV18 TGTGCCAGCTCACCACGGCAGGGTGGGGAAAAACTGTTTTTT CASSPRQGGEKLFF
TRBJ2-1 TRBD2 - TRBV4-2 TGTGCCAGCATTCCGACTAGCGGCTCCTACAATGAGCAGTTCTTC CASIPTSGSYNEQFF
TRBJ2-1 TRBD1 - TRBV9 TGTGCCAGCAGCCATTCCGGGACAGGGGCTAGGATCAATGAGCAGTTCTTC CASSHSGTGARINEQFF
TRBJ1-1 - - TRBV19 TGTGCCAGTAGTCTAGCAGGCACTGAAGCTTTCTTT CASSLAGTEAFF
TRBJ1-2 - - TRBV27 TGTGCCAGCACTGGCTCTCTTTTGGATGGCTACACCTTC CASTGSLLDGYTF
TRBJ1-1 - few TRBV6-5 TGTGCCAGCGCCCTTGCCACAGGGCGGAACACTGAAGCTTTCTTT CASALATGRNTEAFF
TRBJ2-1 TRBD2 few TRBV27 TGTGCCAGCAGTTTTGAATCTTGGGGGGGGGATGAGCAGTTCTTC CASSFESWGGDEQFF
TRBJ2-1 TRBD2 - TRBV27 TGTGCCAGCAGTGGAAGAAGGACTAGCGAATTCTCCTACAATGAGCAGTTCTTC CASSGRRTSEFSYNEQFF
TRBJ2-1 TRBD2 - TRBV5-1 TGCGCCAGCTTTTCCCCCGACGGGGGGGCCTACAATGAGCAGTTCTTC CASFSPDGGAYNEQFF
TRBJ2-4 TRBD2 - TRBV30 TGTGCCTGGAAAGTGATAGCGGGGGGAAACATTCAGTACTTC CAWKVIAGGNIQYF
TRBJ2-7 TRBD1 once TRBV6-1 TGTGCCAGCAGTCCTCGGGACAGGGACTACGAGCAGTACTTC CASSPRDRDYEQYF
TRBJ2-7 - - TRBV28 TGTGCCAGCAGTTTGGGGGGTTACGAGCAGTACTTC CASSLGGYEQYF
TRBJ2-5 - - TRBV6-5 TGTGCCAGCAGGGACATTAGGGAAGAGACCCAGTACTTC CASRDIREETQYF
TRBJ1-2 - - TRBV13 TGTGCCAGCAGCGAGGGGCTCGGGACTAATTGGGGCTACACCTTC CASSEGLGTNWGYTF
TRBJ1-2 TRBD1 once TRBV30 TGTGCCTGGGAAACCTCTTCCGACAGGGGCGCGTGGTTGAACTATGGCTACACCTTC CAWETSSDRGAWLNYGYTF
TRBJ2-4 TRBD1 - TRBV7-9 TGTGCCAGCTCCGAGGGGGCAGCCAAAAACATTCAGTACTTC CASSEGAAKNIQYF
TRBJ2-7 TRBD2 - TRBV29-1 TGCAGCGTTGATGGTGCTAGCGGCGAATACGAGCAGTACTTC CSVDGASGEYEQYF
TRBJ2-2 TRBD2 - TRBV6-1 TGTGCCAGCAGTGGGGGGGCGGGGGGCATGTACACCGGGGAGCTGTTTTTT CASSGGAGGMYTGELFF
TRBJ1-4 - - TRBV5-6 TGTGCCAGCAGCACCCCGGAGGATGGGGTTAATGAAAAACTGTTTTTT CASSTPEDGVNEKLFF
TRBJ2-2 - - TRBV28 TGTGCCAGCAGTTTAAGGGGATCGGTTTCCGGGGAGCTGTTTTTT CASSLRGSVSGELFF
TRBJ2-7 TRBD2 - TRBV27 TGTGCCAGCACCTTAACGCGGACTAGCGGGGTCAGGGAGCAGTACTTC CASTLTRTSGVREQYF
TRBJ2-7 TRBD2 - TRBV27 TGTGCCAGCAGTCCCGGACTAGCGGGAGACGAGCAGTACTTC CASSPGLAGDEQYF
TRBJ1-1 TRBD1 once TRBV13 TGTGCCAGCAGCCCCGGGACAGTTGAAGCTTTCTTT CASSPGTVEAFF
TRBJ2-7 TRBD2 - TRBV5-6 TGTGCCAGCAGATCGGGGAGGGTAGAGCAGTACTTC CASRSGRVEQYF
TRBJ2-1 TRBD2 once TRBV2 TGTGCCAGCAGTGTACTGACTAGCGGGAGGGCCATGGGCGCCTACAATGAGCAGTTCTTC CASSVLTSGRAMGAYNEQFF
TRBJ1-1 TRBD1 - TRBV19 TGTGCCAGTAGCTTCCACCCGACAGGGGTGAACACTGAAGCTTTCTTT CASSFHPTGVNTEAFF
TRBJ2-1 TRBD2 few TRBV29-1 TGCAGCGTTGAGGGAGCGGGAGCCTCCCTTTACAATGAGCAGTTCTTC CSVEGAGASLYNEQFF
TRBJ1-1 - - TRBV11-1 TGTGCCAGCAGCTTAAGCAGGGCTCACGGTGAACCCGAAGCTTTCTTT CASSLSRAHGEPEAFF
TRBJ2-7 TRBD1 - TRBV11-3 TGTGCCAGCAGCCCGCTGGACAGGGTCACCTACGAGCAGTACTTC CASSPLDRVTYEQYF
TRBJ2-3 - - TRBV29-1 TGCAGCGTTGTTAGCGATACGCAGTATTTT CSVVSDTQYF
TRBJ1-1 - few TRBV7-9 TGTGCCAGCAGCCATACAGGGTCTGAAGCTTTCTTT CASSHTGSEAFF
TRBJ2-7 - - TRBV7-9 TGTGCCAGCAACCCAGACAGGTCCTACGAGCAGTACTTC CASNPDRSYEQYF
TRBJ1-1 TRBD1 - TRBV25-1 TGTGCCAGCAGTAACCAGGACAGGTTATTCTCTGAAGCTTTCTTT CASSNQDRLFSEAFF
TRBJ2-5 TRBD1 - TRBV11-2 TGTGCCAGCAGCTTAGGGGCGACAGGGGGCTCGGAGACCCAGTACTTC CASSLGATGGSETQYF
TRBJ1-5 - - TRBV7-3 TGTGCCAGCAGCTTAGGACAGAATCAGCCCCAGCATTTT CASSLGQNQPQHF
TRBJ2-2 TRBD1 - TRBV5-1 TGCGCCAGCAGCGCCTTGGCGACAGGGGAGGAGCTGTTTTTT CASSALATGEELFF
TRBJ2-1 TRBD2 - TRBV19 TGTGCCAGTAGTATAGGGACTAGCGGGATGAATGAGCAGTTCTTC CASSIGTSGMNEQFF
TRBJ2-7 - - TRBV2 TGTGCCAGCAGTCCGGAGGTGGGGAACGAGCAGTACTTC CASSPEVGNEQYF
TRBJ1-3 - - TRBV5-1 TGCGCCAGCAGCTTCGGGACTGAGTCTGGAAACACCATATATTTT CASSFGTESGNTIYF
TRBJ1-3 - - TRBV7-8 TGTGCCAGCAGCTTATGGAGCACCTCCGGAAACACCATATATTTT CASSLWSTSGNTIYF
TRBJ1-1 - - TRBV9 TGTGCCAGCAGCGTACCGGGGAACACTGAAGCTTTCTTT CASSVPGNTEAFF
TRBJ2-7 - - TRBV25-1 TGTGCCAGCAGTGGACAGATCTCCTACGAGCAGTACTTC CASSGQISYEQYF
TRBJ2-3 TRBD2 - TRBV9 TGTGCCAGCAGCGTAGGGGGGGGACTCTCCGATACGCAGTATTTT CASSVGGGLSDTQYF
TRBJ1-2 TRBD1 - TRBV11-3 TGTGCCAGCAGCCCCCAGGGGGCCTATGGCTACACCTTC CASSPQGAYGYTF
TRBJ2-7 TRBD1 - TRBV7-6 TGTGCCAGCAGCTGGGGACAGGGACGACAGTACGAGCAGTACTTC CASSWGQGRQYEQYF
TRBJ2-7 TRBD1 - TRBV11-2 TGTGCCAGCAGCTTAGTTGGGGACAGTCCAAGGGAGCAGTACTTC CASSLVGDSPREQYF
TRBJ1-2 - - TRBV12-5 TGTGCTAGTGGAAGGACAGATATTCATTACAATGGCTACACCTTC CASGRTDIHYNGYTF
TRBJ2-5 TRBD2 - TRBV4-1 TGCGCCAGCAGCCAAGTAGCGGGGAACCTAGGGGAGACCCAGTACTTC CASSQVAGNLGETQYF
TRBJ2-1 TRBD2 few TRBV28 TGTGCCAGCACCGTGGGGGAGCGGGAGTACAATGAGCAGTTCTTC CASTVGEREYNEQFF